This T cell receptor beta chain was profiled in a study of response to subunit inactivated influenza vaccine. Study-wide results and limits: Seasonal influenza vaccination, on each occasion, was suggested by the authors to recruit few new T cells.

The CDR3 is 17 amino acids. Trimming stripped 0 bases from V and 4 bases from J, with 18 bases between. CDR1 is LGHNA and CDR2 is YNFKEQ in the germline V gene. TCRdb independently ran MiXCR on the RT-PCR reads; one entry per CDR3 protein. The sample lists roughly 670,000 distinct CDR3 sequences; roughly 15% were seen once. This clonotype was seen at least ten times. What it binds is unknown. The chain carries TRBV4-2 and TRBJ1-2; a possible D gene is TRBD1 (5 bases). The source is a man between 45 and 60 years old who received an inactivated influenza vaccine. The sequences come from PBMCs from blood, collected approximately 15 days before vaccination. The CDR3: CASSQDAPRRVTYGYTF. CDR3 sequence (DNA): TGTGCCAGCAGCCAAGATGCCCCCCGCAGGGTGACCTATGGCTACACCTTC.